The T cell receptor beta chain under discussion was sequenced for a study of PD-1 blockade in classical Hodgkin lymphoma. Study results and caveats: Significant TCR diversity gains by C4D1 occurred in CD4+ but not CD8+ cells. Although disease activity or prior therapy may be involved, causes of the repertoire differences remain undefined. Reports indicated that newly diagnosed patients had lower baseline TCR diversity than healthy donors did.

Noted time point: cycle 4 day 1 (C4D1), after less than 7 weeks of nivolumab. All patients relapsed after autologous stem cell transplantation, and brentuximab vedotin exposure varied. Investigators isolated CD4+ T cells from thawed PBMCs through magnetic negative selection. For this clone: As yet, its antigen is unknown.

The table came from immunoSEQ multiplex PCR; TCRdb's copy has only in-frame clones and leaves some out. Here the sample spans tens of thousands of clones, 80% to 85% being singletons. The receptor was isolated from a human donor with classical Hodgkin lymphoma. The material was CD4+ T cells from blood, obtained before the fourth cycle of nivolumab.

The CDR3 loop reads CASSLGTGNYGYTF. CDR3 DNA sequence: TGTGCCAGCAGCTTAGGGACAGGGAACTATGGCTACACCTTC. The chain recombines TRBV7-9 with TRBJ1-2; 8 positions match TRBD1. Germline V CDR1 and CDR2: SEHNR, FQNEAQ (reference sequence). CDR3 size: 14 residues. J lost 2 bases, V lost 1 base, and 0 bases had no gene match.